These 6 T cell receptor beta chains came from one sample sequenced in a study of blood T cell repertoires in COVID-19. TCRdb's table, derived via immunoSEQ multiplex PCR, lists solely in-frame clones and lacks some. The data contain a few hundred thousand clones, approximately 81% of them singletons. Sequenced sample: PBMCs or T cells enriched from blood (not recorded which). The receptors stem from a woman aged 45-65 years who had recovered from COVID-19.

This clone was observed a single time. The rearrangement uses TRBV14 and TRBJ1-6; 8 bases fit TRBD1. V shed 2 bases, J shed 6 bases, and the junction held 15 bases outside the gene matches. The germline V gene encodes CDR1 SGHDN and CDR2 FVKESK. The CDR3 contains 19 residues. CDR3 sequence (DNA): TGTGCCAGCAGCCAACTAACCCTGACAGGGGCATTGGGTAATTCACCCCTCCACTTT. This gives the protein CASSQLTLTGALGNSPLHF. Based on the CDR3 plus reference TRBV14 and TRBJ1-6, the full variable domain is EAGVTQFPSHSVIEKGQTVTLRCDPISGHDNLYWYRRVMGKEIKFLLHFVKESKQDESGMPNNRFLAERTGGTYSTLKVQPAELEDSGVYFCASSQLTLTGALGNSPLHFGNGTRLTVT.

The chain employs TRBV11-2 and TRBJ1-2; D perhaps matches TRBD1 (6 bases). The CDR3 totals 16 residues. The ends were cut back, 2 bases at V and 4 bases at J, with 17 bases in the middle. From germline, CDR1 is SGHAT and CDR2 FQNNGV. The CDR3 sequence: CASSLTGTSRLYGYTF. For the CDR3, the DNA is TGTGCCAGCAGCTTAACCGGGACATCTCGACTCTATGGCTACACCTTC.

The gene calls are TRBV5-1 and TRBJ2-5, with 10 bases aligning to TRBD1. In germline, CDR1 is SGHRS, CDR2 YFSETQ. J was trimmed by 4 bases and V by 3 bases; bases with no gene match: 9. The CDR3 has 16 amino acids. The CDR3 sequence is CASSSPDRGGGETQYF. The CDR3 coding sequence is TGCGCCAGCAGCTCCCCGGACAGGGGGGGCGGAGAGACCCAGTACTTC. The full variable domain, its missing parts supplied by reference TRBV5-1 and TRBJ2-5, is KAGVTQTPRYLIKTRGQQVTLSCSPISGHRSVSWYQQTPGQGLQFLFEYFSETQRNKGNFPGRFSGRQFSNSRSEMNVSTLELGDSALYLCASSSPDRGGGETQYFGPGTRLLVL.

This chain uses TRBV4-1 with TRBJ1-1; a weak D match, TRBD1 (5 bases). CDR1 is MGHRA, CDR2 YSYEKL, per germline. The V end lost 4 bases, the J end lost 4 bases, and 19 bases lay between the germline ends. The CDR3 totals 16 residues. CDR3 DNA: TGCGCCAGCAGCCGATGGGCAGGGAATTTGTTCACTGAAGCTTTCTTT. As protein: CASSRWAGNLFTEAFF.

The gene calls are TRBV7-3 and TRBJ2-2; no clear D gene. The CDR3 is made up of 12 amino acids. Germline assignment: CDR1 SGHTA and CDR2 FQGTGA. V was trimmed by 5 bases and J by 2 bases, leaving 3 bases between them. The CDR3 loop is CASSLNTGELFF. As DNA, the CDR3 is TGTGCCAGCAGCCTAAACACCGGGGAGCTGTTTTTT.

This clone was counted ten times or more. The chain combines TRBV19 with TRBJ2-1; D might be TRBD2 (5 bases). The CDR3 runs to 13 residues. Germline V gene lookup returns CDR1 LNHDA and CDR2 SQIVND (reference sequence). Trimming cost V 7 bases and J 12 bases, with 19 bases left between them. DNA of the CDR3: TGTGCCAGTACCACTAGTAGAGCCGAGAGGCAGTTCTTC. This sequence encodes CASTTSRAERQFF.